This passage covers 4 T cell receptor beta chains from one sample sequenced in a study of cytomegalovirus exposure and HLA in healthy donors. PCR primers comprised 60 Vbeta and 13 Jbeta primers. Data came from immunoSEQ multiplex PCR; TCRdb stores just in-frame clones and leaves some out. Among around 170,000 clones listed, just under 80% were seen once. Sequencing was carried out using PBMCs. The receptors originated from a woman in her fifties or sixties in good health and CMV-seropositive.

The chain carries TRBV28 and TRBJ2-7; 8 nucleotides agree with TRBD1. Germline V CDR1 and CDR2: MDHEN, SYDVKM. Unmatched junction bases numbered 5, after V lost 1 base and J lost 3 bases. The CDR3 length is 15 residues. The CDR3 protein is CASSLLTGEGYEQYF. CDR3 nucleotides: TGTGCCAGCAGTTTATTGACAGGGGAAGGCTACGAGCAGTACTTC.

The chain uses TRBV18 and TRBJ1-4; D is possibly TRBD1 (6 bases). This CDR3 region has 14 residues. Germline V gene sequence: CDR1 KGHSH, CDR2 LQKENI. Between the trimmed V and J ends, which lost 1 base and 8 bases, there was a span of 11 bases. CDR3 bases: TGTGCCAGCTCACCACGTTCAGGGGACGAAAAACTGTTTTTT. As protein: CASSPRSGDEKLFF.

V gene TRBV5-1 combines with J gene TRBJ1-1; 8 bases are shared with TRBD1. V was pared by 2 bases and J by 0 bases, with 3 bases of the junction left unmatched. The CDR3 has 15 amino acids. CDR1 and CDR2 from the germline V gene are SGHRS and YFSETQ. CDR3 loop: CASSFSGQVNTEAFF. CDR3 coding DNA: TGCGCCAGCAGCTTTTCGGGACAGGTGAACACTGAAGCTTTCTTT.

The chain links TRBV7-9 to TRBJ2-2; TRBD1 matches 10 bases. This CDR3 region has 17 residues. Germline CDR1 SEHNR, CDR2 FQNEAQ (reference sequence). The ends lost 4 bases at V and 4 bases at J; junction bases unmatched: 9. The CDR3 loop is CASSSRWTGGSTGELFF. CDR3 DNA sequence: TGTGCCAGCAGCTCCCGTTGGACAGGGGGTTCCACCGGGGAGCTGTTTTTT.